Shown below are 27 T cell receptor beta chains from a single sample sequenced in a study of blood T cell repertoires in COVID-19. The assay was immunoSEQ multiplex PCR, and TCRdb's table has in-frame clones only and misses some. Seen here are fewer than 250,000 clones, approximately 90% observed once, and the top ten hold about 1.1%. Sample: peripheral blood. All receptors derive from a man aged 25 to 40 with acute or convalescent COVID-19.

The V and J genes are TRBV3-1 (or the pseudogene TRBV3-2) and TRBJ2-1, with 12 nucleotides matching TRBD1. V lost 3 bases and J lost 12; bases outside the gene matches: 6. The CDR3 length is 14 residues. Looked up from germline, CDR1 is LGHDT and CDR2 is YNNKEL (reference sequence). CDR3 protein: CASSHSGTGGVQFF. The CDR3 DNA reads TGTGCCAGCAGCCATTCCGGGACAGGGGGCGTGCAGTTCTTC.

The chain joins TRBV10-1 to TRBJ2-1; no clear D. V shed 6 bases and J shed 3 bases, with 12 bases lying between them. This CDR3 contains 14 residues. Per germline, CDR1 WNHNN and CDR2 SYGVQD (reference sequence). This CDR3 reads CASSPNKLYNEQFF. DNA of the CDR3: TGCGCCAGCAGCCCAAATAAACTCTACAATGAGCAGTTCTTC.

This clone was recorded a few times. The gene calls are TRBV19 and TRBJ2-6, with 7 bases aligning to TRBD1. The germline V gene has CDR1 LNHDA and CDR2 SQIVND (reference sequence). The CDR3 has 14 amino acids. V lost 3 bases, J lost 12 bases, and 8 bases stayed unmatched. DNA for the CDR3: TGTGCCAGTAGTATCTTTAGACAGGGTTTCGTCCTGACTTTC. Encoded protein: CASSIFRQGFVLTF. Complete variable domain (other parts from reference TRBV19 and TRBJ2-6): DGGITQSPKYLFRKEGQNVTLSCEQNLNHDAMYWYRQDPGQGLRLIYYSQIVNDFQKGDIAEGYSVSREKKESFPLTVTSAQKNPTAFYLCASSIFRQGFVLTFGAGSRLTVL.

This chain joins TRBV7-9 and TRBJ1-2, with 9 bases aligning to TRBD1. The CDR3 sequence is 15 residues long. The germline V gene encodes CDR1 SEHNR and CDR2 FQNEAQ (reference sequence). V trimming: 1 base; J trimming: 1 base; junction bases outside the gene matches: 1. CDR3 protein: CASSLGDRVNYGYTF. Written as DNA, the CDR3 is TGTGCCAGCAGCTTAGGGGACAGGGTTAACTATGGCTACACCTTC.

The CDR3 protein is CASSERTGKAEKLFF. CDR3 coding DNA: TGTGCCAGCAGTGAACGGACAGGGAAGGCTGAAAAACTGTTTTTT. This rearrangement joins TRBV2 to TRBJ1-4; 8 nucleotides match TRBD1. CDR1 SNHLY and CDR2 FYNNEI come from the germline V gene. This CDR3 is built from 15 residues. After removal of 2 bases from V and 7 bases from J, the junction contained 6 bases not matched to a gene.

The rearrangement uses TRBV6-5 and TRBJ1-1; the D is unclear. The V end was cut by 6 bases, the J end by 1 base, with 6 bases between. Per the germline V gene, CDR1 is MNHEY and CDR2 is SVGAGI. This CDR3 is built from 12 residues. The CDR3 sequence: CASRRENTEAFF. The CDR3 DNA is TGTGCCAGCAGGAGAGAGAACACTGAAGCTTTCTTT.

CDR3 sequence reads: CAIGRTESYEQYF. DNA of the CDR3: TGTGCCATCGGTCGGACAGAATCCTACGAGCAGTACTTC. The chain links TRBV10-3 to TRBJ2-7; the D gene is possibly TRBD1 (6 bases). V was cut by 8 bases and J by 1 base, with 12 bases left in between. Germline assignment: CDR1 ENHRY and CDR2 SYGVKD. This CDR3 is 13 amino acids long.

The CDR3 region has the DNA TGTGCCAGCAGTGACCGACAGTTTTCACCCCTCCACTTT. It translates to CASSDRQFSPLHF. This chain links TRBV12-3 or TRBV12-4 with TRBJ1-6; possible D gene TRBD1, 5 bases. CDR3 size: 13 residues. V dropped 5 bases and J dropped 9 bases, with 11 bases sitting between them.

The chain carries TRBV18 and TRBJ2-1, with D perhaps TRBD2 (6 bases). CDR1 is KGHSH, CDR2 LQKENI, per germline. Trimming removed 8 bases from V and 5 bases from J, with 19 bases in between. The CDR3 has 15 residues. CDR3 residues: CASETTLASHNEQFF. The CDR3 DNA sequence: TGTGCCAGCGAAACCACCCTAGCGTCACACAATGAGCAGTTCTTC.

The chain recombines TRBV3-1 (or the pseudogene TRBV3-2) with TRBJ1-2; 9 bases match TRBD1. CDR1 and CDR2 from the germline V gene are LGHDT and YNNKEL (reference sequence). V lost 2 bases, J lost 2 bases, and 6 bases stayed unmatched. This CDR3 region has 16 residues. The CDR3 here is CASSQRGQGLNYGYTF. The CDR3 DNA is TGTGCCAGCAGCCAAAGAGGACAGGGGTTAAACTATGGCTACACCTTC.

V and J are TRBV28 and TRBJ1-5; weak D call: TRBD1 (5 bases). CDR3 length: 15 residues. Between the trimmed V and J ends, which lost 7 bases and 2 bases, there was a span of 15 bases. The germline V gene encodes CDR1 MDHEN and CDR2 SYDVKM. The CDR3 region is CASNLAGLGNQPQHF. CDR3 in DNA: TGTGCCAGCAATCTGGCGGGGCTTGGCAATCAGCCCCAGCATTTT. Full variable domain (rest looked up from reference TRBV28 and TRBJ1-5): DVKVTQSSRYLVKRTGEKVFLECVQDMDHENMFWYRQDPGLGLRLIYFSYDVKMKEKGDIPEGYSVSREKKERFSLILESASTNQTSMYLCASNLAGLGNQPQHFGDGTRLSIL.

This sequence joins TRBV28 and TRBJ2-6; D is unresolved. Germline V lookup: CDR1 MDHEN, CDR2 SYDVKM. Trimming pared 5 bases from V and 0 bases from J, leaving 8 bases between. The CDR3 runs to 15 residues. This chain's CDR3 is CASSRRSSGANVLTF. In DNA form, the CDR3 reads TGTGCCAGCAGTCGACGGAGCTCTGGGGCCAACGTCCTGACTTTC.

The J gene is TRBJ1-3, the V gene TRBV10-2; D possibly corresponds to TRBD1 (5 bases). This CDR3 is built from 15 residues. Deletions cut 2 bases from V and 0 bases from J, with 8 bases between. Germline loops: CDR1 WSHSY, CDR2 SAAADI. CDR3 in amino acids: CASSEGGGSGNTIYF. The CDR3 region has the DNA TGCGCCAGCAGTGAGGGGGGGGGCTCTGGAAACACCATATATTTT.

This chain connects TRBV27 to TRBJ1-5; D ambiguous. The CDR3 runs to 14 residues. Between the trimmed V and J ends, which lost 5 bases and 6 bases, there was a span of 14 bases. Germline V gene sequence: CDR1 MNHEY, CDR2 SMNVEV (reference sequence). The CDR3 protein is CASSIWGGGQPQHF. CDR3 in DNA: TGTGCCAGCAGTATCTGGGGAGGTGGTCAGCCCCAGCATTTT.

This chain connects TRBV18 to TRBJ1-1; tentative D call: TRBD1 (6 bases). The CDR3 is 15 amino acids. Germline assignment: CDR1 KGHSH and CDR2 LQKENI. Trimming stripped 2 bases from V and 4 bases from J, with 14 bases between. CDR3 sequence reads: CASSPRTGGLTEAFF. The CDR3 DNA reads TGTGCCAGCTCACCAAGAACGGGGGGCCTCACTGAAGCTTTCTTT.

The chain links TRBV4-1 to TRBJ1-4; 9 nucleotides align to TRBD1. J lost 6 bases, V lost 1 base, and 12 bases had no gene match. Germline-derived CDR1 and CDR2 are MGHRA and YSYEKL. The CDR3 has 18 amino acids. The CDR3 loop reads CASSQVMGQGGGYEKLFF. The CDR3 DNA follows: TGCGCCAGCAGCCAAGTTATGGGACAGGGAGGAGGGTATGAAAAACTGTTTTTT.

V gene TRBV19 combines with J gene TRBJ1-5; TRBD1 agrees at 12 bases. This CDR3 has 14 amino acids. The germline CDR1 and CDR2 sequences are LNHDA and SQIVND (reference sequence). V shed 10 bases and J 3 bases; nucleotides not matched to a gene: 4. CDR3: CAIRDRGPNQPQHF. The CDR3 nucleotides read TGTGCCATCAGGGACAGGGGGCCCAATCAGCCCCAGCATTTT.

This clone was seen just once. The rearrangement uses TRBV18 and TRBJ1-5; D is unresolved. V was shortened by 6 bases and J by 3 bases, with 9 bases between the two germline ends. The germline CDR1 and CDR2 sequences are KGHSH and LQKENI. The CDR3 totals 13 residues. The CDR3 region has the DNA TGTGCCAGCTCGGCCAATTTCAATCAGCCCCAGCATTTT. Protein sequence: CASSANFNQPQHF.

V gene TRBV10-3 combines with J gene TRBJ1-2; D not certain. Trimming removed 0 bases at V and 6 bases at J, with 11 bases between. Germline V gene data show CDR1 as ENHRY and CDR2 as SYGVKD. The length of the CDR3 is 14 residues. CDR3 sequence reads: CAISESTGVNGYTF. The CDR3 DNA sequence: TGTGCCATCAGTGAGTCGACGGGAGTCAATGGCTACACCTTC.

This clone was recorded once. The J gene is TRBJ2-1, the V gene TRBV5-1; 15 bases are shared with TRBD2. The germline CDR1 and CDR2 sequences are SGHRS and YFSETQ. The CDR3 has 18 amino acids. With 0 bases clipped from V and 9 bases from J, the junction kept 10 bases outside the gene matches. CDR3 sequence: CASSLGGQPGLAGGEQFF. The CDR3 DNA reads as TGCGCCAGCAGCTTGGGGGGACAGCCGGGACTAGCGGGAGGTGAGCAGTTCTTC.

This clone was counted only a few times. The V call is TRBV3-1 (or the pseudogene TRBV3-2), the J call TRBJ1-5, with D possibly TRBD1 on 5 matching bases. This CDR3 has 15 residues. Germline assignment: CDR1 LGHDT and CDR2 YNNKEL (reference sequence). The V gene lost 1 base and the J gene lost 4 bases, with 11 bases spanning the gap. The CDR3: CASSQGTAGNQPQHF. The DNA for the CDR3 is TGTGCCAGCAGCCAAGGGACCGCAGGGAATCAGCCCCAGCATTTT.

V and J are TRBV19 and TRBJ1-2; TRBD1 aligns across 10 bases. V was clipped by 4 bases and J by 7 bases; unmatched bases: 15. Germline V gives CDR1 LNHDA, CDR2 SQIVND (reference sequence). The CDR3 covers 17 residues. The CDR3 DNA reads TGTGCCAGTAGTAAGTTAACCGGGACAGGGGTAGCGTTTGGCTACACCTTC. Protein sequence: CASSKLTGTGVAFGYTF. Combining the CDR3 with reference TRBV19 and TRBJ1-2 gives the whole variable domain DGGITQSPKYLFRKEGQNVTLSCEQNLNHDAMYWYRQDPGQGLRLIYYSQIVNDFQKGDIAEGYSVSREKKESFPLTVTSAQKNPTAFYLCASSKLTGTGVAFGYTFGSGTRLTVV.

The V and J genes are TRBV18 and TRBJ1-2; 10 bases line up with TRBD1. Germline loops: CDR1 KGHSH, CDR2 LQKENI. The CDR3 has 17 residues. Trimming cost V 1 base and J 6 bases; bases outside gene matches: 11. CDR3 sequence reads: CASSPLDRGRRLDGYTF. CDR3 in DNA: TGTGCCAGCTCACCACTCGACAGGGGGCGTAGGCTGGATGGCTACACCTTC.

A word on this clone: Additional DNA sequences in this sample encode the identical CDR3. The rearrangement links TRBV3-1 (or the pseudogene TRBV3-2) to TRBJ2-7; 7 nucleotides agree with TRBD1. With 5 bases clipped from V and 3 bases from J, the junction kept 1 base outside the gene matches. CDR1 is LGHDT and CDR2 is YNNKEL in the germline V gene (reference sequence). This CDR3 is 12 amino acids long. This chain's CDR3 is CASSRQGYEQYF. For the CDR3, the DNA is TGTGCCAGCAGCAGACAGGGCTACGAGCAGTACTTC.

The chain joins TRBV21-1 to TRBJ1-4; the table assigns TRBD1, which was not confirmed against the DNA. TRBV21-1 counts as a pseudogene. This CDR3 contains 9 residues. CDR3 protein: CARGRDRIF. In DNA form, the CDR3 reads TGTGCCAGGGGGAGGGACAGGATTTTT.

The V and J genes are TRBV6-5 and TRBJ1-6; D perhaps matches TRBD1 (6 bases). Trimming cost V 4 bases and J 4 bases, with 11 bases left between them. Germline CDR1 and CDR2: MNHEY and SVGAGI. The CDR3 spans 15 residues. CDR3 sequence: CASSFRQAYNSPLHF. The CDR3, as DNA: TGTGCCAGCAGTTTCCGACAGGCGTATAATTCACCCCTCCACTTT.

The rearrangement links TRBV7-3 to TRBJ2-2; the D gene is possibly TRBD1 (6 bases). V lost 5 bases, J lost 2 bases, and 15 bases lay in between. The CDR3 totals 16 residues. Per the germline V gene, CDR1 is SGHTA and CDR2 is FQGTGA. CDR3 DNA sequence: TGTGCCAGCAGCCAAAAACAGGGACCAAACACCGGGGAGCTGTTTTTT. This translates into CASSQKQGPNTGELFF.